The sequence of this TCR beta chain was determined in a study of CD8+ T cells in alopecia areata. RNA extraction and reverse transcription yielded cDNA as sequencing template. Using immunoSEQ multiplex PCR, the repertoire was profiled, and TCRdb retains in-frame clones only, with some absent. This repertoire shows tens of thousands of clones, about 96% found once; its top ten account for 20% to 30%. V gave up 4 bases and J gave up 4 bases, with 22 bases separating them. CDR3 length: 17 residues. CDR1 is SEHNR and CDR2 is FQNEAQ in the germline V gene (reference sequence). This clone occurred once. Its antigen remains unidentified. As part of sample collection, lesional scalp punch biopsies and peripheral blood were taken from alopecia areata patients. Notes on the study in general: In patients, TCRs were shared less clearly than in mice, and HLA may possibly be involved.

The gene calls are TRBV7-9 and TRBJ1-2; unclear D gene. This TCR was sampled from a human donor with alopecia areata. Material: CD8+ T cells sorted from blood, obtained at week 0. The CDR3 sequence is CASSSRLGSVTIYGYTF. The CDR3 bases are TGTGCCAGCAGCTCCCGATTGGGCAGCGTTACGATCTATGGCTACACCTTC.